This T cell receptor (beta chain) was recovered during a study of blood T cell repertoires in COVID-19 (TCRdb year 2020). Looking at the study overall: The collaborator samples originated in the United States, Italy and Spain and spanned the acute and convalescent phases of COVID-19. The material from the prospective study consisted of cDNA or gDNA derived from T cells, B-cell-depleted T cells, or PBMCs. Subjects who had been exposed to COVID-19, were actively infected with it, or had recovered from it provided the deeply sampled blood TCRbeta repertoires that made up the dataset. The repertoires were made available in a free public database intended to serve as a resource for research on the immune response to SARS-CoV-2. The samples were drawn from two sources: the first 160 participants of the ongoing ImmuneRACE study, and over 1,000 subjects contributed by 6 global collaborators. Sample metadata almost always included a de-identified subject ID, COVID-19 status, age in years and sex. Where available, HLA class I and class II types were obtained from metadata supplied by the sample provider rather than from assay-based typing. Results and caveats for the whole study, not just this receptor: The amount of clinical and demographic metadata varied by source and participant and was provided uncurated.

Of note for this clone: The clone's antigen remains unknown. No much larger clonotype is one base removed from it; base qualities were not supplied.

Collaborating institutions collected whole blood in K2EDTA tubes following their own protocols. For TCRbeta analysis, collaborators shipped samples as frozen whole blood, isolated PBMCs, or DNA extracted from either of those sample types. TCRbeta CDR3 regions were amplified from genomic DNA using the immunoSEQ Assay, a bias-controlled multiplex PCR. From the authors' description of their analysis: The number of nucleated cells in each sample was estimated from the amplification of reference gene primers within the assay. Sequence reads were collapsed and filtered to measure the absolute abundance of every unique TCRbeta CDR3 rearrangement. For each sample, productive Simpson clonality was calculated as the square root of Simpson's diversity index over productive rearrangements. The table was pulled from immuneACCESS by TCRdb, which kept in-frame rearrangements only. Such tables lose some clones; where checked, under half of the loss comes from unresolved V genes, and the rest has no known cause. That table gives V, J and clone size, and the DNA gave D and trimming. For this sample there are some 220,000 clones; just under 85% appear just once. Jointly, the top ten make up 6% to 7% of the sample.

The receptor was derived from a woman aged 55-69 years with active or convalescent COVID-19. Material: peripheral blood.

The DNA reads as follows: TGTGCCAGCAGTGAAGGTTACAGGGTCAATGAAAAACTGTTTTTT. Its protein product is CASSEGYRVNEKLFF. The chain couples TRBV2 to TRBJ1-4, and the D gene may be TRBD1, 6 bases matching. The V and J ends are trimmed by 1 base and 5 bases, leaving 11 bases between them. From the cysteine up to the phenylalanine, the CDR3 has a length of 15 residues. Kept here is only the CDR3 DNA, which spans 45 bases and is read in frame from base 1. CDR1 and CDR2 were assigned from the germline V gene as SNHLY and FYNNEI.